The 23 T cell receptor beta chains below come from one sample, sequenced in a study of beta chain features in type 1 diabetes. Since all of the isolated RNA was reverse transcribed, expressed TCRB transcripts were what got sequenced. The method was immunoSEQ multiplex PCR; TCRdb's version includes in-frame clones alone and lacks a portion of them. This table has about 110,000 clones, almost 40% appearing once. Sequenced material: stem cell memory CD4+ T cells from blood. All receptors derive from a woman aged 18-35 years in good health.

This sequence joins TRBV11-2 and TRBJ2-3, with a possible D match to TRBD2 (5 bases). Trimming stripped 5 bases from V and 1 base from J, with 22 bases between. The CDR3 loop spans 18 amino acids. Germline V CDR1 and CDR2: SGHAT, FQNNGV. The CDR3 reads CASSLRPPGFEGTDTQYF. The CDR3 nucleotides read TGTGCCAGCAGCCTAAGACCACCGGGATTTGAGGGCACAGATACGCAGTATTTT.

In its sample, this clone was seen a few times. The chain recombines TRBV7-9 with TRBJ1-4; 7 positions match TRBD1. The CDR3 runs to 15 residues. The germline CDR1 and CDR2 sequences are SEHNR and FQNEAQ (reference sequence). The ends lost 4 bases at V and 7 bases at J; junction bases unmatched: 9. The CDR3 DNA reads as TGTGCCAGCAGCTCCGGAATACAGGGGAGTGAAAAACTGTTTTTT. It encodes CASSSGIQGSEKLFF.

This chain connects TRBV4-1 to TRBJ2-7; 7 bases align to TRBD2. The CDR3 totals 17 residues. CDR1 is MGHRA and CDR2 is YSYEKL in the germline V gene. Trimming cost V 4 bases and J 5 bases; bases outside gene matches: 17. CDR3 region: CASSPDAGLVGLNEQYF. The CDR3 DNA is TGCGCCAGCAGCCCCGATGCCGGACTAGTCGGTTTGAACGAGCAGTACTTC.

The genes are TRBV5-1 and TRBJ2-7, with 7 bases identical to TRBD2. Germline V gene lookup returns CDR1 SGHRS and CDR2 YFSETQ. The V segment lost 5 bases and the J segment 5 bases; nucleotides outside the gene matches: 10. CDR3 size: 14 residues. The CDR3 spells CASSGRERFDEQYF. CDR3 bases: TGCGCCAGCAGTGGGAGGGAACGCTTTGACGAGCAGTACTTC.

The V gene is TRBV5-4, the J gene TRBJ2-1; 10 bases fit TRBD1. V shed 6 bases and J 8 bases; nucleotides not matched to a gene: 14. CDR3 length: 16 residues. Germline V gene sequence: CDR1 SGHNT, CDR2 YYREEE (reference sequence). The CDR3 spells CASTPLPGQGKHEQFF. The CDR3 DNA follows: TGTGCCAGCACACCACTACCGGGACAGGGGAAGCATGAGCAGTTCTTC.

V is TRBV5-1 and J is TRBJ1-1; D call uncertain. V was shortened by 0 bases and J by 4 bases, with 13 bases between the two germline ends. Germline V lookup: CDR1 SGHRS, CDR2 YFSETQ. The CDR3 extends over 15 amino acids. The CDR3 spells CASSLASTVSTEAFF. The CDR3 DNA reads TGCGCCAGCAGCTTGGCAAGTACAGTGAGCACTGAAGCTTTCTTT.

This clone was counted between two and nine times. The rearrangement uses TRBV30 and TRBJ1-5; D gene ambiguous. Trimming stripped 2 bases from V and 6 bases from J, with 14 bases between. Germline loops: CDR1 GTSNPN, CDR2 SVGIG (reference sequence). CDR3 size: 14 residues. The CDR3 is CAWSREAPSQPQHF. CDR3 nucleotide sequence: TGTGCCTGGAGTCGGGAAGCACCCAGTCAGCCCCAGCATTTT.

The CDR3 loop reads CSVRLAGNTGELFF. The CDR3 nucleotides are TGCAGCGTTCGCTTAGCGGGGAACACCGGGGAGCTGTTTTTT. The chain combines TRBV29-1 with TRBJ2-2, with 7 nucleotides matching TRBD2. The V segment lost 5 bases and the J segment 1 base; nucleotides outside the gene matches: 4. CDR3 size: 14 residues. Germline V gene sequence: CDR1 SQVTM, CDR2 ANQGSEA.

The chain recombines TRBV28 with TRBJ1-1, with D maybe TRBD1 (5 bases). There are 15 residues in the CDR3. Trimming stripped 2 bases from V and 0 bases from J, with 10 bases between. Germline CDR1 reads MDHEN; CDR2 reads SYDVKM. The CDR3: CASSLKGQVNTEAFF. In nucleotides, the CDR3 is TGTGCCAGCAGTTTAAAGGGGCAAGTGAACACTGAAGCTTTCTTT. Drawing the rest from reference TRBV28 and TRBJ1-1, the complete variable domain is DVKVTQSSRYLVKRTGEKVFLECVQDMDHENMFWYRQDPGLGLRLIYFSYDVKMKEKGDIPEGYSVSREKKERFSLILESASTNQTSMYLCASSLKGQVNTEAFFGQGTRLTVV.

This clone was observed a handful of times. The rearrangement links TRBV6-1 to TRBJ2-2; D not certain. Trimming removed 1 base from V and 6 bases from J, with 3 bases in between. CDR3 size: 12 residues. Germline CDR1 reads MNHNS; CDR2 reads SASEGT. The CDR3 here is CASSEVSGELFF. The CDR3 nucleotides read TGTGCCAGCAGTGAAGTATCCGGGGAGCTGTTTTTT.

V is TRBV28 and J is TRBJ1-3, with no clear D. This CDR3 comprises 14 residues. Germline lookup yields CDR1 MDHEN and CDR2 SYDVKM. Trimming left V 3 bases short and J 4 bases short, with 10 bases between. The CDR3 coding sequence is TGTGCCAGCAGTTTGATCAGGTGGGGAAACACCATATATTTT. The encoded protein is CASSLIRWGNTIYF.

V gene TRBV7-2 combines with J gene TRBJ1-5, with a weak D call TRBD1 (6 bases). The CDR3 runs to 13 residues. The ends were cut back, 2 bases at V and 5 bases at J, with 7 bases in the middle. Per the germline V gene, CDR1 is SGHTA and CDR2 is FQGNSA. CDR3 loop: CASSLKGDQPQHF. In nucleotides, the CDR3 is TGTGCCAGCAGCTTAAAGGGGGATCAGCCCCAGCATTTT.

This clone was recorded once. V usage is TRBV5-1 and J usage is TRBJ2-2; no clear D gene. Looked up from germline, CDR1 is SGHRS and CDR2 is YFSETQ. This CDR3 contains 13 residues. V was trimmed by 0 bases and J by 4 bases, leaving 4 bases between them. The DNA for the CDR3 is TGCGCCAGCAGCTTGGATATCACCGGGGAGCTGTTTTTT. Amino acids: CASSLDITGELFF.

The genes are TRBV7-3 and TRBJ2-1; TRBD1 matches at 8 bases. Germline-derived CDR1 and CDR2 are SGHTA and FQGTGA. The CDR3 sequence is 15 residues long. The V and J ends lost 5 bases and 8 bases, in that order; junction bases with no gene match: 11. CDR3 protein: CASSRGQGWAHEQFF. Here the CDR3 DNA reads TGTGCCAGCAGCCGAGGACAGGGTTGGGCTCATGAGCAGTTCTTC.

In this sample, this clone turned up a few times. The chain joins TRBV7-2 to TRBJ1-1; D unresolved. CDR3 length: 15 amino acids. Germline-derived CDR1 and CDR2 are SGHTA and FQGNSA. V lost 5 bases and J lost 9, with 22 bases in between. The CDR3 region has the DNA TGTGCCAGCAGCCCCCCTTTAGCGGGAACAAGGAAAGCTTTCTTT. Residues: CASSPPLAGTRKAFF.

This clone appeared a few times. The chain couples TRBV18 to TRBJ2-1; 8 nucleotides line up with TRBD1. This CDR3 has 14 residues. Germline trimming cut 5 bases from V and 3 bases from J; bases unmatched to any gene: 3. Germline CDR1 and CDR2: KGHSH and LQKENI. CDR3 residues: CASSGQGDYNEQFF. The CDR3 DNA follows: TGTGCCAGCTCAGGACAGGGAGACTACAATGAGCAGTTCTTC.

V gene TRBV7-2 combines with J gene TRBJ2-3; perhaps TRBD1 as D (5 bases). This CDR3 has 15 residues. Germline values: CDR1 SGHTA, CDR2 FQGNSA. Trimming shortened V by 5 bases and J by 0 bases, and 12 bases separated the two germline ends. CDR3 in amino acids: CASSPDISSTDTQYF. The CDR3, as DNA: TGTGCCAGCAGCCCGGACATCTCTAGCACAGATACGCAGTATTTT.

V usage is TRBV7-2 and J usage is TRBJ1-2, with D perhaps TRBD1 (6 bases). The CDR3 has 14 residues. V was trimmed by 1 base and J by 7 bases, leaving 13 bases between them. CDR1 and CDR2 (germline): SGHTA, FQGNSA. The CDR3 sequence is CASSLERRGGGYTF. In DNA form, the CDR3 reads TGTGCCAGCAGCTTAGAACGCAGGGGCGGTGGCTACACCTTC.

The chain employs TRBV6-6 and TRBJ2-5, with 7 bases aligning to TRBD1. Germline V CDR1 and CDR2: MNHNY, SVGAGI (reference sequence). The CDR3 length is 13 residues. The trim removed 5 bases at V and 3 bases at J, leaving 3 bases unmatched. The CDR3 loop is CASSRDRKETQYF. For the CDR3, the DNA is TGTGCCAGCAGTAGGGACAGAAAAGAGACCCAGTACTTC.

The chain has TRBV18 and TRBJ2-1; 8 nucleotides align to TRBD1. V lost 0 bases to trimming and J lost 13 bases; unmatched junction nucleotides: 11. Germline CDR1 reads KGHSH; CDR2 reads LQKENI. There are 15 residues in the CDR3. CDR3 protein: CASSPPGQGTHPQFF. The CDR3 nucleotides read TGTGCCAGCTCACCACCCGGACAGGGAACGCACCCCCAGTTCTTC.

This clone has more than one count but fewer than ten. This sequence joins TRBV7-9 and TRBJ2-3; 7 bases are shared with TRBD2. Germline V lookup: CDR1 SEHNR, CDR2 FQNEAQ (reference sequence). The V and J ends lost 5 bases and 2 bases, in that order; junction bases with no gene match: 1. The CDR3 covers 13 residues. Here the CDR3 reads CASSGTNTDTQYF. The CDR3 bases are TGTGCCAGCAGCGGGACTAACACAGATACGCAGTATTTT.

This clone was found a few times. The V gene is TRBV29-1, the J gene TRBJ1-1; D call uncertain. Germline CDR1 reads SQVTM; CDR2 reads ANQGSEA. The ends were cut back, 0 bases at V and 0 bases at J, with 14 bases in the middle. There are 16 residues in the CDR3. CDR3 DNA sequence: TGCAGCGTTGAAGAGGCGGCAGTACGAGTGAACACTGAAGCTTTCTTT. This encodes CSVEEAAVRVNTEAFF.

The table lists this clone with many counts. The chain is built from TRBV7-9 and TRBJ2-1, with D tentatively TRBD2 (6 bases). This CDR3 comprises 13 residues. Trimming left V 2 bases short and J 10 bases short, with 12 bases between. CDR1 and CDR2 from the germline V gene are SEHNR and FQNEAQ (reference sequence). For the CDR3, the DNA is TGTGCCAGCAGCTTAACTCTACTAGCAGAGCAGTTCTTC. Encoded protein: CASSLTLLAEQFF.